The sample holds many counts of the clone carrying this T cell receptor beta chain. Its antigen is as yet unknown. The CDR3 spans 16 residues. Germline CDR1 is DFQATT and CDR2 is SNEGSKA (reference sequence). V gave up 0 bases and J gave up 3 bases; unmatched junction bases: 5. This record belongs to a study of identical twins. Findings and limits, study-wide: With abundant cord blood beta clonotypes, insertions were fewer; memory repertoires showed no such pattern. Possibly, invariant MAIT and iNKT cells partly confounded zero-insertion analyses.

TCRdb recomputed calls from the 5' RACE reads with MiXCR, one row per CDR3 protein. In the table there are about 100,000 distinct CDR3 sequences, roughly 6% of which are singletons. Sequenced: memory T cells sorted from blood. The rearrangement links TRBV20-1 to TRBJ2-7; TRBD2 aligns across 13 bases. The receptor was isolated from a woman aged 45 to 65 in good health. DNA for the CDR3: TGCAGTGCTAGAGATCCGACTAGCGGGAGGCGCTACGAGCAGTACTTC. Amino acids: CSARDPTSGRRYEQYF.